This TCR beta chain is from a study of blood T cell repertoires in COVID-19. The data were produced by immunoSEQ multiplex PCR, yet TCRdb's version contains in-frame clones alone and is incomplete. The sample includes just over 300,000 clones, just under 90% seen only once; the top ten take 1.8%. V lost 3 bases and J lost 5, with 13 bases in between. This CDR3 has 14 amino acids. CDR1 and CDR2 from the germline V gene are MDHEN and SYDVKM. This receptor was identified in a woman aged 25 to 45 with COVID-19, enrolled during active disease. Sequencing was carried out using peripheral blood. V and J are TRBV28 and TRBJ1-2; D may be TRBD1 (5 bases). The DNA of the CDR3 is TGTGCCAGCAGTTTGCGGGGGGACTATTATGGCTACACCTTC. It translates to CASSLRGDYYGYTF.